The clone carrying this T cell receptor (beta chain) was picked up many times. This CDR3 is built from 18 residues. Germline loops: CDR1 LNHDA, CDR2 SQIVND (reference sequence). V lost 4 bases to trimming and J lost 1 base, with 22 bases between them. The data derive from a study of CD8+CD57+ T cells in acquired aplastic anemia. Genomic DNA acted as the template from which TCR beta VDJ combination and CDR3 sequence profiling were carried out. Each CDR3 protein is one row after TCRdb ran MiXCR on the reads. The sample has 130,000 or so distinct CDR3 sequences, over 55% seen once. Selection for sequencing was limited to patients who had shown CD8+CD57+ cell expansion by flow cytometry.

The source of this sequence is a human donor with aplastic anemia. This chain connects TRBV19 to TRBJ1-1; the D is unclear. Sequencing was carried out using sorted CD4+, CD8+, or CD8+CD57+ T cells (not recorded which) from PBMCs. This CDR3 reads CASSTLREGRFKNTEAFF. In nucleotides, the CDR3 is TGTGCCAGTAGTACCTTAAGGGAGGGTAGGTTTAAGAACACTGAAGCTTTCTTT.